The 31 T cell receptor beta chains reported below all come from one sample, sequenced in a study of blood T cell repertoires in COVID-19. Sequencing used immunoSEQ multiplex PCR; TCRdb keeps in-frame clones, though not all of them. Of fewer than 350,000 clones detected, 85% to 90% appear once; the ten largest clones hold approximately 2%. The source material was PBMCs or T cells enriched from blood (not recorded which). The receptor source for this set is a woman aged 60 to 75 in a cohort exposed to, infected with or recovered from COVID-19 (not recorded which).

The chain links TRBV28 to TRBJ1-3; possibly TRBD1 for D (6 bases). CDR3 length: 17 residues. V was cut by 3 bases and J by 4 bases, with 19 bases left in between. Germline V gene lookup returns CDR1 MDHEN and CDR2 SYDVKM. CDR3 nucleotide sequence: TGTGCCAGCAGTTTCTACCCTGGGGGGGGCTCGGGAAACACCATATATTTT. This gives the protein CASSFYPGGGSGNTIYF.

This clone has just one count. This chain joins TRBV19 and TRBJ1-5; D unresolved. This CDR3 comprises 13 residues. V lost 8 bases and J lost 4, with 12 bases in between. Germline V lookup: CDR1 LNHDA, CDR2 SQIVND (reference sequence). The DNA for the CDR3 is TGTGCCAGTTCTGACTCCTTAAATCAGCCCCAGCATTTT. Translated, it gives CASSDSLNQPQHF.

This clone was recorded once. This chain links TRBV5-1 with TRBJ2-1; D remains unclear. CDR1 and CDR2 from the germline V gene are SGHRS and YFSETQ. This CDR3 is 14 amino acids long. V shed 2 bases and J shed 5 bases, with 11 bases lying between them. Here the CDR3 reads CASSLDPANNEQFF. The CDR3 region has the DNA TGCGCCAGCAGCTTAGATCCAGCGAACAATGAGCAGTTCTTC.

This chain links TRBV6-1 with TRBJ2-3; no clear D gene. The CDR3 has 15 amino acids. The germline CDR1 and CDR2 sequences are MNHNS and SASEGT. Trimming removed 2 bases from V and 1 base from J, with 10 bases in between. The CDR3: CASSEFLQGTDTQYF. CDR3 nucleotides: TGTGCCAGCAGTGAATTTCTTCAGGGCACAGATACGCAGTATTTT.

V is TRBV7-9 and J is TRBJ2-5; TRBD2 is a possible D gene (6 bases). Germline assignment: CDR1 SEHNR and CDR2 FQNEAQ (reference sequence). V dropped 1 base and J dropped 1 base, with 10 bases sitting between them. The CDR3 is 15 amino acids. CDR3 in amino acids: CASSLDRSGQETQYF. In DNA, the CDR3 is TGTGCCAGCAGCTTAGACCGTAGCGGCCAAGAGACCCAGTACTTC.

The chain recombines TRBV19 with TRBJ2-1, with 8 bases fitting TRBD2. Germline CDR1 and CDR2: LNHDA and SQIVND (reference sequence). This CDR3 is built from 18 residues. J gave up 9 bases and V 5 bases, and 21 bases lay outside the gene matches. The CDR3 here is CASSPTGGDFRTRGEQFF. CDR3 sequence (DNA): TGTGCCAGTAGTCCGACCGGGGGGGACTTTCGGACTCGGGGTGAGCAGTTCTTC. Together with reference TRBV19 and TRBJ2-1, the CDR3 gives the full variable domain: DGGITQSPKYLFRKEGQNVTLSCEQNLNHDAMYWYRQDPGQGLRLIYYSQIVNDFQKGDIAEGYSVSREKKESFPLTVTSAQKNPTAFYLCASSPTGGDFRTRGEQFFGPGTRLTVL.

The chain employs TRBV5-6 and TRBJ2-5, with 8 positions matching TRBD1. J gave up 2 bases and V 4 bases, and 10 bases lay outside the gene matches. Germline V lookup: CDR1 SGHDT, CDR2 YYEEEE. The CDR3 has 16 residues. This CDR3 is CASSPGLWTGQETQYF. The CDR3 bases are TGTGCCAGCAGCCCCGGTCTTTGGACAGGGCAAGAGACCCAGTACTTC.

The V gene is TRBV2, the J gene TRBJ1-1; D unclear. This CDR3 comprises 13 residues. V lost 4 bases and J 2 bases, leaving 8 bases between the germline ends. The germline V gene has CDR1 SNHLY and CDR2 FYNNEI. The CDR3 loop reads CASSGRANTEAFF. For the CDR3, the DNA is TGTGCCAGCAGTGGTCGAGCAAACACTGAAGCTTTCTTT.

This chain uses TRBV5-1 with TRBJ2-4, with a possible D match to TRBD1 (5 bases). V dropped 1 base and J dropped 1 base, with 9 bases sitting between them. Germline CDR1 reads SGHRS; CDR2 reads YFSETQ. This CDR3 region has 15 residues. The CDR3 sequence is CASSLSGNAKNIQYF. For the CDR3, the DNA is TGCGCCAGCAGCTTGTCAGGGAATGCCAAAAACATTCAGTACTTC.

The V gene is TRBV28, the J gene TRBJ1-5; D remains unclear. The V gene lost 3 bases and the J gene lost 5 bases, with 14 bases spanning the gap. Germline assignment: CDR1 MDHEN and CDR2 SYDVKM. The CDR3 extends over 15 amino acids. The CDR3 DNA is TGTGCCAGCAGTTTCAATCGGGGTGGGGATCAGCCCCAGCATTTT. This gives the protein CASSFNRGGDQPQHF. Combining the CDR3 with reference TRBV28 and TRBJ1-5 gives the whole variable domain DVKVTQSSRYLVKRTGEKVFLECVQDMDHENMFWYRQDPGLGLRLIYFSYDVKMKEKGDIPEGYSVSREKKERFSLILESASTNQTSMYLCASSFNRGGDQPQHFGDGTRLSIL.

The V and J genes are TRBV28 and TRBJ2-7, with 13 bases that match TRBD2. Germline CDR1 and CDR2: MDHEN and SYDVKM. There are 19 residues in the CDR3. Germline trimming cut 6 bases from V and 0 bases from J; bases unmatched to any gene: 14. Here the CDR3 DNA reads TGTGCCAGCAGCTGGGGAGGGGGACTAGCGGGAAGTCGCTCCTACGAGCAGTACTTC. Its protein product is CASSWGGGLAGSRSYEQYF.

V gene TRBV27 combines with J gene TRBJ2-2, with D unresolved. Germline V gene data show CDR1 as MNHEY and CDR2 as SMNVEV (reference sequence). The V end was cut by 6 bases, the J end by 4 bases, with 15 bases between. This CDR3 has 15 residues. The CDR3 nucleotides are TGTGCCAGCAGCGCGGTCTTCCCCTTCACCGGGGAGCTGTTTTTT. It yields the protein CASSAVFPFTGELFF.

J is TRBJ1-1 and V is TRBV20-1, with D unresolved. Germline lookup yields CDR1 DFQATT and CDR2 SNEGSKA (reference sequence). The CDR3 is made up of 10 amino acids. V shed 6 bases and J shed 11 bases, with 13 bases lying between them. The CDR3 nucleotides are TGCAGTGCCGTACGGTCTCGGGCTTTCTTT. Its translation is CSAVRSRAFF.

CDR3 amino acids: CASSRTSGSYEQYF. The CDR3 DNA follows: TGTGCCAGCAGCCGGACTAGCGGCTCCTACGAGCAGTACTTC. This rearrangement joins TRBV4-2 to TRBJ2-7; 10 positions match TRBD2. The trim removed 4 bases at V and 0 bases at J, leaving 0 bases unmatched. The germline V gene encodes CDR1 LGHNA and CDR2 YNFKEQ. This CDR3 comprises 14 residues.

This clone was found once. The chain recombines TRBV5-1 with TRBJ2-7; 13 bases align to TRBD2. The V segment lost 5 bases and the J segment 2 bases; nucleotides outside the gene matches: 10. The CDR3 covers 17 residues. Per the germline V gene, CDR1 is SGHRS and CDR2 is YFSETQ. In DNA form, the CDR3 reads TGCGCCAGCAGATCGGCCGGGACTAGCGGGACGGCCTACGAGCAGTACTTC. This gives the protein CASRSAGTSGTAYEQYF.

This clone was seen just once. The V and J genes are TRBV28 and TRBJ1-4; tentative D call: TRBD1 (6 bases). Germline V lookup: CDR1 MDHEN, CDR2 SYDVKM. This CDR3 is 13 amino acids long. Deletions cut 1 base from V and 7 bases from J, with 7 bases between. CDR3 bases: TGTGCCAGCAGTTTATCAGGGGCTGAAAAACTGTTTTTT. Residues: CASSLSGAEKLFF.

V is TRBV24-1 and J is TRBJ2-5; 8 nucleotides match TRBD1. The CDR3 covers 14 residues. Trimming cost V 7 bases and J 4 bases; bases outside gene matches: 7. Per germline, CDR1 KGHDR and CDR2 SFDVKD. CDR3 amino acids: CATSISGGGETQYF. CDR3 DNA sequence: TGTGCCACCAGCATCTCAGGGGGCGGAGAGACCCAGTACTTC.

The chain carries TRBV20-1 and TRBJ1-5, with a weak D call TRBD1 (5 bases). This CDR3 region has 15 residues. Germline V gives CDR1 DFQATT, CDR2 SNEGSKA (reference sequence). Trimming pared 3 bases from V and 1 base from J, leaving 13 bases between. The DNA for the CDR3 is TGCAGTGCTAGTTTCGGGGGAGGGAGCAATCAGCCCCAGCATTTT. Its translation is CSASFGGGSNQPQHF.

The gene calls are TRBV5-4 and TRBJ2-1; 7 bases map to TRBD1. J lost 5 bases, V lost 1 base, and 6 bases had no gene match. Germline lookup yields CDR1 SGHNT and CDR2 YYREEE (reference sequence). The CDR3 contains 15 residues. The CDR3 loop is CASSLPGQIDNEQFF. The DNA of the CDR3 is TGTGCCAGCAGCTTGCCGGGACAGATAGACAATGAGCAGTTCTTC.

This chain links TRBV5-8 with TRBJ2-1, with D possibly being TRBD2 (6 bases). The ends were cut back, 4 bases at V and 9 bases at J, with 20 bases in the middle. Germline CDR1 reads SGHTS; CDR2 reads YDEGEE. The CDR3 is made up of 15 amino acids. The CDR3 DNA reads as TGTGCCAGCAGCATGACTAGGAGCCCATCTGGTGAGCAGTTCTTC. Amino acids: CASSMTRSPSGEQFF.

The chain employs TRBV5-1 and TRBJ1-3; D perhaps matches TRBD1 (6 bases). V shed 2 bases and J shed 2 bases, with 11 bases lying between them. CDR1 SGHRS and CDR2 YFSETQ come from the germline V gene. The CDR3 has 15 residues. CDR3 residues: CASSLSTGTGNTIYF. CDR3 coding DNA: TGCGCCAGCAGCTTATCAACAGGGACTGGAAACACCATATATTTT.

The rearrangement links TRBV12-3 or TRBV12-4 to TRBJ1-1; unclear D gene. This CDR3 contains 13 residues. The V end lost 4 bases, the J end lost 3 bases, and 9 bases lay between the germline ends. CDR3 coding DNA: TGTGCCAGCAGTTGGGCGGGCGACACTGAAGCTTTCTTT. Amino acids: CASSWAGDTEAFF.

The V gene is TRBV9, the J gene TRBJ1-6, with 8 bases identical to TRBD1. Germline CDR1 SGDLS, CDR2 YYNGEE. The CDR3 has 15 amino acids. V was clipped by 2 bases and J by 5 bases; unmatched bases: 3. CDR3 sequence: CASSVDRVNNSPLHF. For the CDR3, the DNA is TGTGCCAGCAGCGTGGACAGGGTGAATAATTCACCCCTCCACTTT.

The chain combines TRBV28 with TRBJ2-7, with 11 bases matching TRBD2. Germline CDR1 reads MDHEN; CDR2 reads SYDVKM. The CDR3 is 15 amino acids. V lost 5 bases, J lost 2 bases, and 5 bases stayed unmatched. The CDR3 here is CASSPTSGAPYEQYF. CDR3 in DNA: TGTGCCAGCAGTCCGACTAGCGGGGCACCCTACGAGCAGTACTTC. Variable domain in full (rest from reference TRBV28 and TRBJ2-7): DVKVTQSSRYLVKRTGEKVFLECVQDMDHENMFWYRQDPGLGLRLIYFSYDVKMKEKGDIPEGYSVSREKKERFSLILESASTNQTSMYLCASSPTSGAPYEQYFGPGTRLTVT.

The chain is built from TRBV7-3 and TRBJ2-1; perhaps TRBD2 as D (6 bases). The CDR3 is 15 residues long. The germline gives CDR1 SGHTA, CDR2 FQGTGA. Trimming cost V 4 bases and J 5 bases, with 15 bases left between them. CDR3 DNA: TGTGCCAGCAGCTCCCTTGGGGGAGGCGACAATGAGCAGTTCTTC. Translated, it gives CASSSLGGGDNEQFF.

The chain recombines TRBV15 with TRBJ2-1; D not certain. CDR1 and CDR2 from the germline V gene are LNHNV and YYDKDF (reference sequence). V lost 10 bases and J 0 bases, leaving 10 bases between the germline ends. CDR3 length equals 13 residues. The CDR3 is CAISISSYNEQFF. CDR3 nucleotides: TGTGCCATCTCTATAAGCTCCTACAATGAGCAGTTCTTC.

V usage is TRBV30 and J usage is TRBJ1-4, with D unresolved. Between the trimmed V and J ends, which lost 2 bases and 8 bases, there was a span of 12 bases. The CDR3 contains 13 residues. Germline V gene sequence: CDR1 GTSNPN, CDR2 SVGIG (reference sequence). The CDR3 DNA reads as TGTGCCTGGAGTAACCAGGAAGGCGAAAAACTGTTTTTT. It codes for CAWSNQEGEKLFF.

The V call is TRBV10-1, the J call TRBJ2-2; 12 positions match TRBD1. Germline CDR1 reads WNHNN; CDR2 reads SYGVQD (reference sequence). The CDR3 totals 15 residues. The V and J ends lost 0 bases and 9 bases, in that order; junction bases with no gene match: 2. This CDR3 reads CASSESGTGGRELFF. In nucleotides, the CDR3 is TGCGCCAGCAGTGAGTCGGGGACAGGGGGCAGGGAGCTGTTTTTT.

The chain couples TRBV9 to TRBJ2-7; D gene uncertain. Germline CDR1 reads SGDLS; CDR2 reads YYNGEE. With 0 bases removed from V and 4 bases from J, the gap between germline ends came to 14 bases. The CDR3 spans 15 residues. The CDR3 protein is CASSVESTPDYEQYF. For the CDR3, the DNA is TGTGCCAGCAGCGTAGAATCGACACCCGATTACGAGCAGTACTTC.

The chain joins TRBV5-5 to TRBJ2-6; D not resolved. V dropped 2 bases and J dropped 0 bases, with 12 bases sitting between them. The CDR3 sequence is 17 residues long. The V gene's germline CDR1 is SGHKS and CDR2 YYEKEE (reference sequence). This CDR3 reads CASSFYLQTSGANVLTF. In DNA form, the CDR3 reads TGTGCCAGCAGCTTCTACCTACAGACCTCTGGGGCCAACGTCCTGACTTTC.

This clone was seen once. The V and J genes are TRBV7-2 and TRBJ1-1, with D hard to call. V lost 6 bases and J 0 bases, leaving 8 bases between the germline ends. Germline CDR1 SGHTA, CDR2 FQGNSA. This CDR3 spans 13 amino acids. The CDR3 DNA follows: TGTGCCAGCAGTCCCTACCTGAACACTGAAGCTTTCTTT. Residues: CASSPYLNTEAFF.